This TCR beta chain was sequenced for a study of blood T cell repertoires in COVID-19. Per the study methods: Estimation of nucleated cell counts relied on the amplification of reference gene primers. Clones were sequenced by immunoSEQ multiplex PCR, and TCRdb holds only the in-frame ones, with some missing. The V and J calls and clone size are taken from that table; D and trimming were inferred from the DNA. The table has tens of thousands of clones, 75% to 90% seen once; the top ten hold 10% to 15%. The sequenced material came from peripheral blood. The receptor's source is a human donor in a cohort sampled during active COVID-19.

The CDR3 DNA follows: TGTGCCAGCAGTCCGACAGATCAAGAGACCCAGTACTTC. Residues: CASSPTDQETQYF. V and J are TRBV27 and TRBJ2-5, with a weak D call TRBD1 (5 bases). Trimming cost V 5 bases and J 2 bases, with 9 bases left between them. The CDR3 covers 13 residues. Germline-derived CDR1 and CDR2 are MNHEY and SMNVEV (reference sequence).